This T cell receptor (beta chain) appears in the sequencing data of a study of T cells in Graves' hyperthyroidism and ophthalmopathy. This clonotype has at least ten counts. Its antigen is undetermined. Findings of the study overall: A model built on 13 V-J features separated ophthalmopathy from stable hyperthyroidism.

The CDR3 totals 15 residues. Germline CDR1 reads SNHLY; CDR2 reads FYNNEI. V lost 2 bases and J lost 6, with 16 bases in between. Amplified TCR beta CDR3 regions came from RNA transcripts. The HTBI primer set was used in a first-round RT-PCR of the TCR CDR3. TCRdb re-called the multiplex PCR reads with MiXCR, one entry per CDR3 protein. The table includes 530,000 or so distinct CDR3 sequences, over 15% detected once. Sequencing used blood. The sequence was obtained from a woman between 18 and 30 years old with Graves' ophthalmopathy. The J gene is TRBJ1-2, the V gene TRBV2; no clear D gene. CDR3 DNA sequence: TGTGCCAGCAGTGAAATCGGGGAGAGTAGGGATGGCTACACCTTC. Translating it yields CASSEIGESRDGYTF.